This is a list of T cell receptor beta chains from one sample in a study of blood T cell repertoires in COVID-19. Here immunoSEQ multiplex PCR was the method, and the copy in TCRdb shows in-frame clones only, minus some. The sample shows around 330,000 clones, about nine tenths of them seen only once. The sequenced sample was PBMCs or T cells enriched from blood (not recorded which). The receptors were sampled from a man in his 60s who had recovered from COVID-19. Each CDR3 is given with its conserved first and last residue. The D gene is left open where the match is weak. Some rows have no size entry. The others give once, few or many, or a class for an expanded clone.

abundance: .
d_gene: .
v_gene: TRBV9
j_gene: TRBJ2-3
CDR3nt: TGTGCCAGCAGCGAAGGACAGATAGATACGCAGTATTTT
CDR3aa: CASSEGQIDTQYF

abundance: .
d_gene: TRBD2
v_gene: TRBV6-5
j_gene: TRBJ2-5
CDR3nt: TGTGCCAGCAGTAGCGGGAGCCAAGAGACCCAGTACTTC
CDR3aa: CASSSGSQETQYF

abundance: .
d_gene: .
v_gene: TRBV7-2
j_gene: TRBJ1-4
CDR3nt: TGTGCCAGCAGCTTAGCGAGCCGGGGTGAAAAACTGTTTTTT
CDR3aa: CASSLASRGEKLFF

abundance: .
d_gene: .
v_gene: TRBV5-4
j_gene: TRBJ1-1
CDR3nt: TGTGCCAGCAACATTTATGGAGGGAATGGGAACACTGAAGCTTTCTTT
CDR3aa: CASNIYGGNGNTEAFF

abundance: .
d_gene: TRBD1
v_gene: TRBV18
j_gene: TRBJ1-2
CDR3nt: TGTGCCAGCTTCTCCGGGACAGGGGGCGTCGGCTATGGCTACACCTTC
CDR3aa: CASFSGTGGVGYGYTF

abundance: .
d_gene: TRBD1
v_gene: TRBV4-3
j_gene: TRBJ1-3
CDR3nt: TGCGCCAGCAGCCAAATACCCCAAACAGGGGCTGGAAACACCATATATTTT
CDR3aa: CASSQIPQTGAGNTIYF

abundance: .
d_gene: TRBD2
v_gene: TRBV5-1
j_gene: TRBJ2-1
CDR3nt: TGCGCCAGCAGCCTGACTAGCGGGAGGTCCTACAATGAGCAGTTCTTC
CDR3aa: CASSLTSGRSYNEQFF

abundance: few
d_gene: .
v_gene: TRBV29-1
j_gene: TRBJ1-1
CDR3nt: TGCAGCGTTGTTAGGGGGGGGGTGAACACTGAAGCTTTCTTT
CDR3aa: CSVVRGGVNTEAFF

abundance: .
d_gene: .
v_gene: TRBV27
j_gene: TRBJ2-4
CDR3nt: TGTGCCAGCACTGGACTCGACCGATTCAAAAACATTCAGTACTTC
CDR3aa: CASTGLDRFKNIQYF

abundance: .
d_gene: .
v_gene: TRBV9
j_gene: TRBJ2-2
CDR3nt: TGTGCCAGCCAGGCCAGAAACACCGGGGAGCTGTTTTTT
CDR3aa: CASQARNTGELFF

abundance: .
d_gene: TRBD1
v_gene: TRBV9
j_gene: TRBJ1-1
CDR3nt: TGTGCCAGCAGCCGCGGGACAGGGACTTCTGAAGCTTTCTTT
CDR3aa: CASSRGTGTSEAFF

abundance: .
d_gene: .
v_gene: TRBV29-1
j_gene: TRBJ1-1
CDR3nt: TGCAGCGTTGTGGGGAGGGACACTGAAGCTTTCTTT
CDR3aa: CSVVGRDTEAFF

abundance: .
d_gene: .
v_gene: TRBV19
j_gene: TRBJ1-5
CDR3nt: TGTGCCAGTAGTCCGGGACACCACAATCAGCCCCAGCATTTT
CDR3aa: CASSPGHHNQPQHF

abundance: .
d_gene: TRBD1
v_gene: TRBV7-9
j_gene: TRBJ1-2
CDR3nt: TGTGCCAGCAGTCAAACCGGGACAGGGGTTGCCTATGGCTACACCTTC
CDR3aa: CASSQTGTGVAYGYTF

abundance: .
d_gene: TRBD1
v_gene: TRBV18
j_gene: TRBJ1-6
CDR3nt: TGTGCCAGCTCACCATCACCCGGGACAGGGGGCTCACCCCTCCACTTT
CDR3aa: CASSPSPGTGGSPLHF

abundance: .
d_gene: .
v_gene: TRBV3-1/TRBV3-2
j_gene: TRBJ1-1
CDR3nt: TGTGCCAGCAGCCAACTACAGGGCACTGAAGCTTTCTTT
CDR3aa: CASSQLQGTEAFF

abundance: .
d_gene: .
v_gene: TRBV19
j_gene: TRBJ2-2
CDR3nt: TGTGCCAGTGTTTTTGATAGCAGGAACACCGGGGAGCTGTTTTTT
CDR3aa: CASVFDSRNTGELFF

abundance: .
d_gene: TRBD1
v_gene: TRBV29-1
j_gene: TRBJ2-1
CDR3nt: TGCAGCGCCTTGGGTCAGGGGGCAATCCCTGAGGATGAGCAGTTCTTC
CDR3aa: CSALGQGAIPEDEQFF

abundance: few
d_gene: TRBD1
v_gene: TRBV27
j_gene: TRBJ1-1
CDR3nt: TGTGCCAGCAGTACAGGGGGGGCTGAAGCTTTCTTT
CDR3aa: CASSTGGAEAFF

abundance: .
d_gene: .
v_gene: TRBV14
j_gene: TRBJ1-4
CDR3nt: TGTGCCAGCAGCCAAGATCGGGGTGAAGAAAAACTGTTTTTT
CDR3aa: CASSQDRGEEKLFF

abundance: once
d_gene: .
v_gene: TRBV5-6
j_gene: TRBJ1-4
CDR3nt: TGTGCCAGCAGCCCCGGCGGGGCGGTTTATGAAAAACTGTTTTTT
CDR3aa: CASSPGGAVYEKLFF

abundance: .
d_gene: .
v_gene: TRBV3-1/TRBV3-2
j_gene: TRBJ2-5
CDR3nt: TGTGCCAGCAGCCAAGGGACAGCTCCCGAGACCCAGTACTTC
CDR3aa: CASSQGTAPETQYF

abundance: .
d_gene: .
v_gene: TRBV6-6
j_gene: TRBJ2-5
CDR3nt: TGTGCCAGCCGGACGGGGAAAGAGACCCAGTACTTC
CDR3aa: CASRTGKETQYF

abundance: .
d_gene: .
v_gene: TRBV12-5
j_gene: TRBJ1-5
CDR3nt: TGTGCTAGTGGCCCCACAGGGCCCAATCAGCCCCAGCATTTT
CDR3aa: CASGPTGPNQPQHF